This entry features one TCR beta chain sequence. It has no known antigen specificity. Base qualities are missing; no much larger clone stands one base away. This sample is drawn from a study of cytomegalovirus exposure and HLA in healthy donors (dated by TCRdb to 2017 to 2019). The study in broad terms: An earlier analysis of about 560 of the donors reported approximately 280 Gb of sequence data and 95 million to 130 million unique TCR beta sequences obtained from roughly 170 million T cells. About 320 gigabases of sequencing data and tens of millions of unique TCR sequences were included in an early release covering several hundred HLA-typed donors. Of the 300 to 500 genotyped donors, less than 90% were placed in the genetic ancestry cluster associated with self-reported Caucasian donors. The study aimed to test whether signatures of past pathogen exposure could be identified by cataloging public T cell receptors. The study used immunosequencing to profile the T cell repertoires of several hundred subjects and linked those repertoires to cytomegalovirus serostatus. Besides the first cohort of roughly 640 subjects, a separate validation cohort made up of over a hundred different subjects was used. To predict cytomegalovirus infection status, the study combined high-throughput TCR immunosequencing, statistical association of individual TCRs with disease status, and machine learning. To study patterns of TCR occurrence, a later analysis re-analyzed previously published TCR beta repertoires from 700 or so donors and added high-resolution HLA genotyping. Rather than using new phenotypic data, the later analysis identified candidate immune exposures from TCR beta sequences and from how often those sequences occurred across donors. An earlier analysis of some 600 of the donors applied high-throughput TCR beta sequencing to assess whether each TCR beta V gene segment acted as functional or pseudogenic. Donor age, sex, ethnicity and CMV serostatus were compiled together with the repertoire data. A later genetic analysis used genome-wide SNP genotypes for 398 of the 666 donors, treating that subset as a discovery cohort. All discovery cohort repertoires had been generated on a single sequencing platform. Both class I and class II loci were covered by HLA typing, at four-digit resolution. The number of typed donors differed by locus: about 629-640 for A, B, C, DRB1 and DQB1; approximately 520 for DQA1; around 610 for DPA1; and about 450 for DPB1. Five DR-DQ haplotypes were handled as single units for association and clustering because linkage in the cohort was strong. Among 398 genotyped donors of the cohort, an average of approximately 240,000 unique TCR beta nucleotide sequences were sequenced per donor, 15% to 20% of them non-productive. General findings and caveats noted by the study authors: Compared with equally common non-associated chains, HLA-associated TCR beta chains in a later analysis were more clonally expanded and had lower generation probabilities. For the cohort, immune exposure information was limited to CMV serostatus. A few of the identified cytomegalovirus-associated TCR beta chains were confirmed in vitro to be specific for cytomegalovirus antigens. According to a later analysis, most CMV-associated TCR beta chains appeared to be HLA-restricted, and the HLA associations seemed to be driven largely by CMV exposure. A later analysis associated about 17,000 TCR beta sequences with specific HLA alleles at a false discovery rate of 0.05. The cohort was sequenced for TCR beta chains only, and without alpha or paired-chain data the features that could be detected were limited. Correlated functional status among segregating V segments might reflect linkage disequilibrium, but an unknown experimental factor could not be ruled out. In both the original and validation cohorts, the classifier was reported to diagnose cytomegalovirus status with high specificity and sensitivity. In a later analysis, the rate of TCR association differed among HLA loci, with DRB1 alleles having the most associated TCRs and HLA-C alleles having the fewest. In a later analysis, several top co-occurrence clusters were reported to appear linked to parvovirus B19, influenza, CMV and Epstein-Barr virus. An earlier analysis of some 590 of the donors showed that most TCR beta V segments appeared in productive rearrangements either about 90% or about 30% of the time, which broadly matched IMGT annotations. An association between a missense DCLRE1C variant and V-gene and J-gene trimming of TCR beta chains was found in a later genetic analysis and replicated in an independent cohort. A cluster of highly shared sequence variants was judged likely to be a technical artifact of the sequencing pipeline. Some IMGT-functional V segments, including TRBV6-2 and TRBV6-3, could not be told apart with the 87-base-pair reads, so those segments were excluded. A further reported finding was that TCR beta sequences accurately predicted the HLA-A and HLA-B alleles for most subjects in the first cohort. The presence/absence analyses assumed that sequencing depth was roughly uniform across donors, and that assumption may not be true. Most TCR sequences were observed very rarely across donors, whereas some public TCRs were present in many individuals. When HLA alleles, especially DR and DQ, strongly co-occurred, TCR associations were difficult to assign to individual alleles. According to a later genetic analysis, donors in an Asian-associated ancestry cluster had fewer N-insertions in productive TCRs than the approximately 670-donor mean. It was suggested by the authors that the approach could potentially be generalized to other disease states and immunological phenotypes. Because HLA typing was missing for some donors at each locus, association tests included only the typed subset. The study listed 150 to 200 TCR beta chains as associated with cytomegalovirus. Because counts were too low, more than 15 rarely observed V segments, including chromosome 9 orphons, were excluded from the earlier analysis of some 540 of the donors.

V drops 0 bases and J drops 6 bases, leaving 7 bases in between. CDR1 is given as SGHRS and CDR2 as YFSETQ, both from the germline V gene. Spanning cysteine to phenylalanine, the CDR3 consists of 13 amino acids. Only the CDR3 DNA is retained, 39 bases long and in frame from the first base. Libraries were built with the immunoSEQ multiplex PCR assay. The multiplex PCR relied on a mix of 60 forward primers for TCR Vbeta segments and 13 reverse primers for TCR Jbeta segments. A multiplex PCR assay on genomic DNA amplified the CDR3 region of rearranged TCR beta genes. The Illumina HiSeq System was used to sequence the amplified TCR beta libraries as 87-base-pair reads. The authors' analysis ran thus. Across the 600 to 700 repertoires, a later analysis counted some 81 million unique TCR beta chains, 9.5 million to 13 million of which were shared by at least two donors. Raw reads were error-corrected and collapsed into unique sequences by a nearest-neighbor algorithm in which closely related sequences were merged to remove PCR and sequencing errors. CDR3 sequences were aligned to IMGT reference sequences to assign V, D and J gene segments. For a sequence to be retained, a match of at least six nucleotides to both a V gene segment and a J gene segment was required. Rearrangements were called productive when the CDR3 lacked stop codons and stayed in frame with V and J; all others were non-productive. Following IMGT convention, CDR3 was defined as the stretch from the second conserved V-encoded cysteine up to the conserved J-encoded phenylalanine. The earlier analysis of a few hundred of the donors excluded any sequence lacking an unambiguous match to a single V gene segment. In an earlier analysis of approximately 560 of the donors, a V segment was called functional when productive rearrangements were above 56.7%, and segregating when the standard deviation between donors exceeded 5%. A statistical classification framework was developed to diagnose cytomegalovirus status using the catalog of TCR beta chain sequences. In a later analysis, V and J genes were assigned by comparing TCR nucleotide sequences against IMGT/GENE-DB human TR gene sequences. Using the TCRdist pipeline, a later analysis assigned CDR3 sequences along with most-parsimonious VDJ recombination scenarios. In a later analysis, each TCR beta chain was defined by its CDR3 amino acid sequence together with its V-gene family, and reads without a unique V-gene family were excluded. To address suspected cross-contamination and a sequencing artifact, a later analysis removed roughly 640 highly shared, low-generation-probability nucleotide sequences. In a later analysis, a clonal expansion index was calculated for each public chain from normalized within-repertoire ranks of inferred template counts. A later analysis computed generation probabilities with a VDJ recombination model fitted to out-of-frame rearrangements, and checked the results against IGoR. Hypergeometric tests were used in a later analysis to score TCR-TCR, TCR-HLA and TCR-CMV co-occurrence, with a repertoire-size bias correction applied to the TCR pairs. In a later analysis, false discovery rates were estimated by permuting HLA or CMV assignments 20 times. In a later analysis, co-occurring TCRs were grouped using DBSCAN, and TCRdist sequence similarity was added for clustering within HLA-allele-positive subsets. Co-occurrence clustering excluded repertoires with fewer than 30,000 or more than 120,000 public chains, plus five with anomalous nucleotide sharing. TCRdb retrieved this table from immuneACCESS and kept in-frame rearrangements only. Not all clones are present; in checked studies, unresolved V genes account for under half, and no reason is known for the remainder. The V and J calls and clone size come from that table; D and trimming were worked out from the DNA. In this sample the table shows some 120,000 clones, about three quarters of which occur a single time. The biggest ten clones account for more than 6% of the sample.

The cohort comprised some 680 healthy bone marrow donors. At the time of sampling, all cohort members were nominally healthy, though unrecorded immune exposures were likely present. The donor tested CMV seropositive and was one of the 289 seropositive cohort members. A peripheral blood sample was provided by each donor, and peripheral blood mononuclear cells were used for TCR beta sequencing. Genomic DNA was extracted from the blood cell samples with the Qiagen DNeasy Blood Extraction Kit. The material sequenced was PBMCs. Recombination linked TRBV5-1 to TRBJ2-1; TRBD1 is perhaps the D gene, given 6 matching bases. This TCR was recovered from a middle-aged man in good health and CMV-seropositive. The DNA sequence reads TGCGCCAGCAGCTTGGGGACAGCCAATGAGCAGTTCTTC. Translated, this is CASSLGTANEQFF.